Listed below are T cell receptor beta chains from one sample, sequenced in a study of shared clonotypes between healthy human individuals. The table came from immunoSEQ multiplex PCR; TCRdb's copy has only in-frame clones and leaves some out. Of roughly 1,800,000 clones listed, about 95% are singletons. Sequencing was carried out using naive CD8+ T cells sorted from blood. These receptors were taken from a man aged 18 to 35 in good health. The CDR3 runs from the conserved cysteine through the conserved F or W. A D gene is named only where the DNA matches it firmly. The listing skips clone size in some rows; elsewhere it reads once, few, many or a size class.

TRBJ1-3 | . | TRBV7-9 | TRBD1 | CASSLYLGRGSLSGNTIYF | TGTGCCAGCAGCTTATACCTTGGCAGGGGGTCCCTCTCTGGAAACACCATATATTTT
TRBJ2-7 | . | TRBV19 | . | CASSIDPTASEQYF | TGTGCCAGTAGTATAGATCCCACGGCGTCCGAGCAGTACTTC
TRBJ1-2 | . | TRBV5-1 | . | CASSYLGPEVDGYTF | TGCGCCAGCAGCTATTTGGGGCCAGAAGTCGATGGCTACACCTTC
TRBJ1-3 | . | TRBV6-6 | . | CASSYSSGAGNTIYF | TGTGCCAGCAGTTACTCGTCAGGGGCTGGAAACACCATATATTTT
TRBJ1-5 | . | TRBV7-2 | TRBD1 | CASSVEGQGNQPQHF | TGTGCCAGCAGCGTCGAAGGACAGGGCAATCAGCCCCAGCATTTT
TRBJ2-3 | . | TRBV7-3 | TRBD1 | CASSGDSDTQYF | TGTGCCAGCAGCGGGGACAGCGATACGCAGTATTTT
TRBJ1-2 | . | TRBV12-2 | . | CALFAGGGYGYTF | TGTGCGCTTTTTGCAGGGGGCGGTTATGGCTACACCTTC
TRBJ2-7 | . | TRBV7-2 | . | CASSPRTAYEQYF | TGTGCCAGCAGCCCGAGGACAGCCTACGAGCAGTACTTC
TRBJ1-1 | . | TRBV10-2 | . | CASSESEMNTEAFF | TGCGCCAGCAGTGAGTCGGAAATGAACACTGAAGCTTTCTTT
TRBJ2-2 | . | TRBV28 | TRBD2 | CASSLPTRSGGVPNTGELFF | TGTGCCAGCAGTTTACCCACCCGTAGCGGGGGGGTACCGAACACCGGGGAGCTGTTTTTT
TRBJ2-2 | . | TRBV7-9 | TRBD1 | CASSATGGEYTGELFF | TGTGCCAGCAGCGCGACAGGGGGGGAGTACACCGGGGAGCTGTTTTTT
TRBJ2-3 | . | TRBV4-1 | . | CASSPGGYADPLGTDTQYF | TGCGCCAGCAGCCCTGGAGGGTACGCGGACCCACTGGGCACAGATACGCAGTATTTT
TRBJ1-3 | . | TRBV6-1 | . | CASSERGSGNTIYF | TGTGCCAGCAGTGAAAGAGGCTCTGGAAACACCATATATTTT
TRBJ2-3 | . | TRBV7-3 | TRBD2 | CASSLLAGGQTDTQYF | TGTGCCAGCAGCTTACTAGCGGGGGGGCAGACAGATACGCAGTATTTT
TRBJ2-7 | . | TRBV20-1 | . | CSALDTYQQYF | TGCAGTGCTTTGGACACCTATCAGCAGTACTTC
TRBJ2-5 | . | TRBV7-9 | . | CASSFFYTSALETQYF | TGTGCCAGCAGCTTCTTCTACACTTCCGCGCTAGAGACCCAGTACTTC
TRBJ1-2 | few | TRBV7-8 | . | CASSLAGQLPNYGYTF | TGTGCCAGCAGCTTAGCGGGTCAGCTTCCTAACTATGGCTACACCTTC
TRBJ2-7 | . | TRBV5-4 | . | CASSPSRDATYEQYF | TGTGCCAGCAGCCCCTCCCGGGACGCCACCTACGAGCAGTACTTC
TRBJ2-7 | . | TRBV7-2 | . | CASSPQLMEASYEQYF | TGTGCCAGCAGCCCGCAGTTGATGGAGGCGTCCTACGAGCAGTACTTC
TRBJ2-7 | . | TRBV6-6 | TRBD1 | CASSYDRAMSYEQYF | TGTGCCAGCAGTTACGACAGGGCTATGTCCTACGAGCAGTACTTC
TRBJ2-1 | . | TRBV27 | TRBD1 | CASRGRQGTYNEQFF | TGTGCCAGCAGGGGACGACAGGGGACCTACAATGAGCAGTTCTTC
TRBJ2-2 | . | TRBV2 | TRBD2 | CASRDKRGGYTGELFF | TGTGCCAGCAGAGATAAGCGGGGGGGATACACCGGGGAGCTGTTTTTT
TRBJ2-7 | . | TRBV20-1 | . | CSARTGYEQYF | TGCAGTGCTAGAACGGGGTACGAGCAGTACTTC
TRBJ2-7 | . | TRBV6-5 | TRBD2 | CASMSGAYEQYF | TGTGCCAGCATGAGCGGGGCCTACGAGCAGTACTTC
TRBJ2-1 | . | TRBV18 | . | CASSRREESSYNEQFF | TGTGCCAGCTCACGTCGCGAGGAGAGCTCCTACAATGAGCAGTTCTTC
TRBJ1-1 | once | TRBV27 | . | CASSHVGTTEAFF | TGTGCCAGCAGTCATGTTGGGACAACTGAAGCTTTCTTT
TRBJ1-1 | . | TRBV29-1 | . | CSVGEAFF | TGCAGCGTTGGGGAAGCTTTCTTT
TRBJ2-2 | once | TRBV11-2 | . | CASSLGRNSGNTGELFF | TGTGCCAGCAGCTTAGGCCGGAACTCTGGAAACACCGGGGAGCTGTTTTTT
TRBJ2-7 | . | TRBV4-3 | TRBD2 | CASSQGLAGGTYEQYF | TGCGCCAGCAGCCAAGGACTAGCGGGAGGAACGTACGAGCAGTACTTC
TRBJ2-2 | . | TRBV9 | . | CASSDDTGELFF | TGTGCCAGCAGCGACGACACCGGGGAGCTGTTTTTT
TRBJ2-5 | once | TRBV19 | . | CASSIGFFGRGPKETQYF | TGTGCCAGTAGTATAGGGTTCTTTGGGCGGGGTCCCAAAGAGACCCAGTACTTC
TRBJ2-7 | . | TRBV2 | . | CASSEGKRAYEQYF | TGTGCCAGCAGTGAGGGAAAGAGGGCCTACGAGCAGTACTTC
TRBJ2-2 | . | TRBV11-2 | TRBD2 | CASSSLLAIHTGELFF | TGTGCCAGCAGCTCCCTACTAGCGATTCACACCGGGGAGCTGTTTTTT
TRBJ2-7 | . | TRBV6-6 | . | CASSPLGDEQYF | TGTGCCAGCAGTCCCCTAGGGGACGAGCAGTACTTC
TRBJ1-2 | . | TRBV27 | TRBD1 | CASSFGTGGARGYTF | TGTGCCAGCAGTTTTGGGACAGGGGGCGCGAGGGGCTACACCTTC
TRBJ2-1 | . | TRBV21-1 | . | CASSRSPSGRTYNEQFF | TGTGCCAGCAGCAGAAGCCCTAGCGGGAGGACCTACAATGAGCAGTTCTTC
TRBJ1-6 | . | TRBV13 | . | CASSLTGTYNSPLHF | TGTGCCAGCAGCTTAACAGGGACATATAATTCACCCCTCCACTTT
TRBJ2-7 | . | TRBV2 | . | CASNRLDGGYEQYF | TGTGCCAGCAACCGACTAGACGGAGGGTACGAGCAGTACTTC
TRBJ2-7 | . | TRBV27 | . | CASSRFNTHYEQYF | TGTGCCAGCAGCCGATTCAACACCCACTACGAGCAGTACTTC
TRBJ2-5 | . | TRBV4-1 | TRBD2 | CASSQEELAETQYF | TGCGCCAGCAGCCAAGAAGAACTAGCGGAGACCCAGTACTTC
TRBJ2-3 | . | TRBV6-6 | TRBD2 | CASSYLSSGRTDTQYF | TGTGCCAGCAGTTACTTGTCTAGCGGCCGCACAGATACGCAGTATTTT
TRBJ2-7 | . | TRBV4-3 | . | CASSEAWDGGYEQYF | TGCGCCAGCAGCGAAGCATGGGACGGGGGTTACGAGCAGTACTTC
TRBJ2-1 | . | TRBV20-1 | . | CSAPDTNEQFF | TGCAGTGCTCCGGACACCAATGAGCAGTTCTTC
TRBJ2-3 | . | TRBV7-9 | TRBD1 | CASSSTGQVHTDTQYF | TGTGCCAGCAGCTCAACCGGACAGGTACACACAGATACGCAGTATTTT
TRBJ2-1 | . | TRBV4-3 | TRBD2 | CASSQGTSGSYEQFF | TGCGCCAGCAGCCAAGGGACTAGCGGGAGTTATGAGCAGTTCTTC
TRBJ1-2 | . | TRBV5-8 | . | CASSLASSVYRYGYTF | TGTGCCAGCAGCTTGGCCTCGTCTGTATATCGCTATGGCTACACCTTC
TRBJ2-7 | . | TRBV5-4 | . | CASSLKGTGEWQYF | TGTGCCAGCAGCTTGAAGGGTACGGGGGAATGGCAGTACTTC
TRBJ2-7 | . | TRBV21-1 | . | CASSNTEGSCSYEQYF | TGTGCCAGCAGCAACACAGAGGGGTCGTGCTCCTACGAGCAGTACTTC
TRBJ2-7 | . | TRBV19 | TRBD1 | CASTPTGASSEQYF | TGTGCCAGTACCCCGACAGGGGCAAGCTCCGAGCAGTACTTC